These T cell receptor beta chains were read from a single sample in a study of blood T cell repertoires in COVID-19. Produced via immunoSEQ multiplex PCR; TCRdb's table is partial and in-frame only. The sample lists around 320,000 clones; 85% were seen once. Sequencing was performed on peripheral blood. The receptors were gathered from a human donor in a cohort sampled during active COVID-19. Both conserved end residues are part of each CDR3.

TRBV5-4	TRBJ1-4	CASSLEGGSNEKLFF
TRBV27	TRBJ1-5	CASSLQGRSNQPQHF
TRBV19	TRBJ1-5	CASSLGGGSNQPQHF
TRBV6-5	TRBJ2-5	CASRRAIQETQYF
TRBV7-3	TRBJ2-1	CASSLSGGAYNEQFF
TRBV4-1	TRBJ1-2	CASSQRVQPNNYGYTF
TRBV19	TRBJ1-2	CASRKITGLNYGYTF
TRBV6-5	TRBJ1-5	CASRKGVGNQPQHF
TRBV5-8	TRBJ2-1	CASSAGLSSYNEQFF
TRBV24-1	TRBJ1-2	CATSSGTWKNYDGYTF
TRBV6-6	TRBJ1-1	CASRNLGGSTEAFF
TRBV9	TRBJ2-3	CASSVARGADTQYF
TRBV28	TRBJ1-1	CASSFRNTEAFF
TRBV7-2	TRBJ2-7	CASSSGTGSYEQYF
TRBV14	TRBJ2-4	CASSQGLGGARNF
TRBV6-5	TRBJ2-7	CASIISGANSYEQYF
TRBV7-3	TRBJ1-6	CASSLQGNSPLHF
TRBV5-1	TRBJ2-7	CASSASRDSYEQYF
TRBV19	TRBJ1-2	CASSIERQAYGYTF
TRBV18	TRBJ1-2	CASSPGGNYGYTF
TRBV5-6	TRBJ1-1	CASTPGRLTEAFF
TRBV2	TRBJ1-5	CASSESPGQPQHF
TRBV7-9	TRBJ2-3	CASSLTGTSGLLTDTQYF
TRBV6-5	TRBJ1-2	CASSPTGTGVPGYTF
TRBV30	TRBJ1-5	CAWSSRQGNQPQHF
TRBV2	TRBJ2-7	CASTRQYEQYF
TRBV5-1	TRBJ2-2	CASSLVGQFANTGELFF
TRBV10-1	TRBJ2-2	CASSDWGGNTGELFF
TRBV28	TRBJ2-5	CASLNPGGQETQYF
TRBV30	TRBJ1-5	CASNRGPGQPQHF
TRBV7-9	TRBJ1-1	CASSTRLTPRNTEAFF
TRBV7-2	TRBJ1-3	CASSPWTSSGNTIYF
TRBV29-1	TRBJ2-7	CSVKEYEQYF
TRBV19	TRBJ2-7	CASSDRGRYEQYF
TRBV5-5	TRBJ1-2	CASSTDPGGYGYTF
TRBV29-1	TRBJ1-2	CSVESAVETGEGGYTF
TRBV7-3	TRBJ1-2	CASSSIGQGLHYGYTF
TRBV3-1/TRBV3-2	TRBJ2-7	CASSRSRAGEQYF
TRBV20-1	TRBJ2-1	CSASSGGIYNEQFF